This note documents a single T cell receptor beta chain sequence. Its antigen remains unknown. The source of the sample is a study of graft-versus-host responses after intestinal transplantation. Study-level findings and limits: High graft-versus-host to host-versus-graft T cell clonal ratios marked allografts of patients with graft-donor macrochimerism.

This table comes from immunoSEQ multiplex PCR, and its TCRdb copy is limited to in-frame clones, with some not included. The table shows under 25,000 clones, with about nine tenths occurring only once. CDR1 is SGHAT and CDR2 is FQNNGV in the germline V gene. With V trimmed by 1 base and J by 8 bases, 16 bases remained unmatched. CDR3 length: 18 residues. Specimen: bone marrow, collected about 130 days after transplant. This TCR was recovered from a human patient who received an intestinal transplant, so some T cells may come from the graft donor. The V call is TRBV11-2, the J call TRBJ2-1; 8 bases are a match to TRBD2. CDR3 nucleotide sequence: TGTGCCAGCAGCTTAGGGGCGCAATTGGCGGGAGCGGGGGATGAGCAGTTCTTC. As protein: CASSLGAQLAGAGDEQFF. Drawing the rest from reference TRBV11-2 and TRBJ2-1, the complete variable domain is EAGVAQSPRYKIIEKRQSVAFWCNPISGHATLYWYQQILGQGPKLLIQFQNNGVVDDSQLPKDRFSAERLKGVDSTLKIQPAKLEDSAVYLCASSLGAQLAGAGDEQFFGPGTRLTVL.